This TCR beta chain appears in the sequencing data of a study of blood T cell repertoires in COVID-19. Study details: Samples of COVID-19 (acute and convalescent) were obtained from the United States, Italy and Spain.

Trimming took 6 bases from V and 13 from J, leaving 13 bases between them. The CDR3 length is 11 residues. In the source study's methods: By means of reference gene primer amplification, nucleated cell counts were estimated. TCRdb's table, derived via immunoSEQ multiplex PCR, lists solely in-frame clones and lacks some. The V and J calls and clone size are taken from that table; D and trimming were inferred from the DNA. The data contain under 300,000 clones, less than 85% of them seen just once; the ten biggest clones take up over 1.3%. The clonotype originates from a human donor with COVID-19, enrolled during active disease. The donor label of this sample is uncertain. Input material: peripheral blood. The rearrangement uses TRBV12-3 or TRBV12-4 and TRBJ2-1; D is perhaps TRBD1 (5 bases). CDR3 nucleotide sequence: TGTGCCAGCAGCTCCCCGCAGGGACAGTTCTTC. Translation: CASSSPQGQFF.